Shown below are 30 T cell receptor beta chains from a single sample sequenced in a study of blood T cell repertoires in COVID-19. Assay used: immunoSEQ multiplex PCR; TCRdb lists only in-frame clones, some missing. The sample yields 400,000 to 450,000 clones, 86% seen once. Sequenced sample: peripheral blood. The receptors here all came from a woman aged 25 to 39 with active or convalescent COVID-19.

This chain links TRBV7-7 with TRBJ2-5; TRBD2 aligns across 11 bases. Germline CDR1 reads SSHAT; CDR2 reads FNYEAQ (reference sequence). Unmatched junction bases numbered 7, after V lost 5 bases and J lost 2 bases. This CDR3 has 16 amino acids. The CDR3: CASSPDGLAGQETQYF. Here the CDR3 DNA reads TGTGCCAGCAGCCCGGACGGACTAGCGGGTCAAGAGACCCAGTACTTC.

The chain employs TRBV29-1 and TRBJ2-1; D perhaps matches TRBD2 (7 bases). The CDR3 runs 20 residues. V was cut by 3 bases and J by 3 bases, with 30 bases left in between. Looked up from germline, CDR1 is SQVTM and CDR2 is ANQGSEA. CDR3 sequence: CSVEGGGGQLLAIVYNEQFF. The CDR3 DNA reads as TGCAGCGTTGAGGGAGGAGGGGGGCAACTACTAGCGATAGTCTACAATGAGCAGTTCTTC.

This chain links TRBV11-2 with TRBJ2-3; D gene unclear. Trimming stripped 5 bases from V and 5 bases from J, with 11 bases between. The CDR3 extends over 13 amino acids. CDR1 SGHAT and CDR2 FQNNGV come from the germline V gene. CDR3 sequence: CASSIIEKDTQYF. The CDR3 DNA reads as TGTGCCAGCAGCATCATAGAGAAAGATACGCAGTATTTT.

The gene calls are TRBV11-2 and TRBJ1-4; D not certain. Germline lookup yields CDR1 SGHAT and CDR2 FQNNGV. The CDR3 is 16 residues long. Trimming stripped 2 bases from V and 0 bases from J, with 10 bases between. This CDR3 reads CASSLMWPATNEKLFF. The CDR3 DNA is TGTGCCAGCAGCTTAATGTGGCCTGCAACTAATGAAAAACTGTTTTTT. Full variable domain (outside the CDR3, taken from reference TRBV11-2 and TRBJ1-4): EAGVAQSPRYKIIEKRQSVAFWCNPISGHATLYWYQQILGQGPKLLIQFQNNGVVDDSQLPKDRFSAERLKGVDSTLKIQPAKLEDSAVYLCASSLMWPATNEKLFFGSGTQLSVL.

The chain's CDR3 is CASSPGSRGADTQYF. CDR3 sequence (DNA): TGTGCCAGCAGCCCAGGCTCCCGGGGGGCAGATACGCAGTATTTT. The chain is built from TRBV3-1 (or the pseudogene TRBV3-2) and TRBJ2-3; 7 nucleotides match TRBD2. Unmatched junction bases numbered 8, after V lost 4 bases and J lost 4 bases. The germline CDR1 and CDR2 sequences are LGHDT and YNNKEL (reference sequence). This CDR3 has 15 residues.

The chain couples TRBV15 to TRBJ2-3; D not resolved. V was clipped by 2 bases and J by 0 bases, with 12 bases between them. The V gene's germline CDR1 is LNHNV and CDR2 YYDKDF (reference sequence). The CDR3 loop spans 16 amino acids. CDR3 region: CATSRPERFSTDTQYF. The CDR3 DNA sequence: TGTGCCACCAGCAGACCCGAGAGGTTTAGCACAGATACGCAGTATTTT.

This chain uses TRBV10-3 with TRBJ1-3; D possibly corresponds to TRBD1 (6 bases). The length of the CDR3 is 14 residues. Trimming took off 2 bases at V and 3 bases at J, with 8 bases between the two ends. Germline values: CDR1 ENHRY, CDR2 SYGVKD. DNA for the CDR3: TGTGCCATCAGTGAGGGACAGAGTGGAAACACCATATATTTT. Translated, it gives CAISEGQSGNTIYF.

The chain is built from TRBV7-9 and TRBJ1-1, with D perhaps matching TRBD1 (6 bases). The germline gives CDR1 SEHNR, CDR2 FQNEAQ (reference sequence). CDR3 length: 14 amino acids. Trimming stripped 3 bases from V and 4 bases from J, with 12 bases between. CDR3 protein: CASSLAAGVTEAFF. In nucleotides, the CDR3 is TGTGCCAGCAGCTTGGCGGCAGGGGTCACTGAAGCTTTCTTT. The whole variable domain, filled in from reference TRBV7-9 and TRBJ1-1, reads DTGVSQNPRHKITKRGQNVTFRCDPISEHNRLYWYRQTLGQGPEFLTYFQNEAQLEKSRLLSDRFSAERPKGSFSTLEIQRTEQGDSAMYLCASSLAAGVTEAFFGQGTRLTVV.

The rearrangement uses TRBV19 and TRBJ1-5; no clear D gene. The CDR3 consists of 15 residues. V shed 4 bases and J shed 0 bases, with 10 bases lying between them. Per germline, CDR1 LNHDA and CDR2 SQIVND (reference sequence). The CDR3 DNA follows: TGTGCCAGTAGTAGTGCGGCGGCTAGCAATCAGCCCCAGCATTTT. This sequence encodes CASSSAAASNQPQHF. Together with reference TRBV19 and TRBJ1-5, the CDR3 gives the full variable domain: DGGITQSPKYLFRKEGQNVTLSCEQNLNHDAMYWYRQDPGQGLRLIYYSQIVNDFQKGDIAEGYSVSREKKESFPLTVTSAQKNPTAFYLCASSSAAASNQPQHFGDGTRLSIL.

The chain's CDR3 is CSVEGSGSTDTQYF. The CDR3 nucleotides are TGCAGCGTTGAGGGTAGCGGGAGTACAGATACGCAGTATTTT. The V gene is TRBV29-1, the J gene TRBJ2-3, with TRBD2 identical over 9 bases. V was clipped by 3 bases and J by 3 bases; unmatched bases: 4. The germline V gene encodes CDR1 SQVTM and CDR2 ANQGSEA. CDR3 length equals 14 residues.

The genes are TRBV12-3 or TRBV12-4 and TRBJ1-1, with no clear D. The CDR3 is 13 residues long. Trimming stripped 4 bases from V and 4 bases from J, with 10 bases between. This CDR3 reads CASSSAGSTEAFF. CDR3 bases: TGTGCCAGCAGTTCCGCGGGGAGCACTGAAGCTTTCTTT.

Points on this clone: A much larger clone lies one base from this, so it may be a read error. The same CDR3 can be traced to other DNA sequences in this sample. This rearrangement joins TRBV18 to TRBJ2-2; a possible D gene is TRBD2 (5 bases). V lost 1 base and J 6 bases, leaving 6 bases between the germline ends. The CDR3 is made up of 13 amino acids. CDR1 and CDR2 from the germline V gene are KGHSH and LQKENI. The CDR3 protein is CASSPQGAGELFF. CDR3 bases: TGTGCCAGCTCACCACAGGGAGCCGGGGAGCTGTTTTTT.

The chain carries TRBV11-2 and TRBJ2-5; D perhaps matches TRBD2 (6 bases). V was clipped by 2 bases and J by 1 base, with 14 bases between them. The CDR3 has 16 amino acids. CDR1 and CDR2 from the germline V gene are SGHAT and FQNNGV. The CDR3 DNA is TGTGCCAGCAGCTTAAGGTCGACCGGGAGCCAAGAGACCCAGTACTTC. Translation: CASSLRSTGSQETQYF.

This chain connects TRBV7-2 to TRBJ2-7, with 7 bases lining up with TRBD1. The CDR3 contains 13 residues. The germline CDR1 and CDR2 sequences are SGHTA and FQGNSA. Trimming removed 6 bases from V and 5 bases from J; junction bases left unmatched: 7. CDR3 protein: CASRPPGQNEQYF. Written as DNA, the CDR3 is TGTGCCAGCAGACCCCCGGGACAGAACGAGCAGTACTTC.

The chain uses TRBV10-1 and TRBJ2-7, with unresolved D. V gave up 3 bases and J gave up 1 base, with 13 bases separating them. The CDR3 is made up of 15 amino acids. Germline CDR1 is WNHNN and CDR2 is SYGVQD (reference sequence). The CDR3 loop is CASSERVGGSYEQYF. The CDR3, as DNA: TGCGCCAGCAGTGAACGGGTTGGCGGATCCTACGAGCAGTACTTC.

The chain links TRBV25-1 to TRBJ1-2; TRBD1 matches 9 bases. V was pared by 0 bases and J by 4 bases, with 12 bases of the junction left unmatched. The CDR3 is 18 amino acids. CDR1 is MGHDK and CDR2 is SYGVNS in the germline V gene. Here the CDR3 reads CASSEYRGTGSVSYGYTF. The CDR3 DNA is TGTGCCAGCAGTGAATATAGAGGGACAGGGTCGGTTTCCTATGGCTACACCTTC.

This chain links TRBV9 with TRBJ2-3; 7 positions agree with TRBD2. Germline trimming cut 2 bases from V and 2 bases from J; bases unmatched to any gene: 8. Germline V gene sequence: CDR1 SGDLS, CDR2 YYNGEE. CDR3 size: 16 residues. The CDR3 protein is CASSVGGGSVTDTQYF. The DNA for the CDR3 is TGTGCCAGCAGCGTTGGAGGCGGGAGCGTCACAGATACGCAGTATTTT. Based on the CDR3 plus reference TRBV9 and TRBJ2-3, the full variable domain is DSGVTQTPKHLITATGQRVTLRCSPRSGDLSVYWYQQSLDQGLQFLIQYYNGEERAKGNILERFSAQQFPDLHSELNLSSLELGDSALYFCASSVGGGSVTDTQYFGPGTRLTVL.

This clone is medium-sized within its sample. CDR3: CASSVGRTMRQETQYF. The CDR3 nucleotides are TGTGCCAGCAGCGTAGGGAGGACTATGCGGCAAGAGACCCAGTACTTC. The J gene is TRBJ2-5, the V gene TRBV7-7; weak D call: TRBD2 (6 bases). This CDR3 region has 16 residues. Germline V gene sequence: CDR1 SSHAT, CDR2 FNYEAQ (reference sequence). Trimming took off 5 bases at V and 2 bases at J, with 18 bases between the two ends.

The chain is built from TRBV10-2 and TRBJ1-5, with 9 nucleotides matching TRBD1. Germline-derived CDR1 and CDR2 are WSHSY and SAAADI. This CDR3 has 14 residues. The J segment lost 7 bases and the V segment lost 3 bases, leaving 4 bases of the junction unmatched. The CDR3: CASSEQGAGQPQHF. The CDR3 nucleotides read TGCGCCAGCAGTGAACAGGGGGCAGGGCAGCCCCAGCATTTT.

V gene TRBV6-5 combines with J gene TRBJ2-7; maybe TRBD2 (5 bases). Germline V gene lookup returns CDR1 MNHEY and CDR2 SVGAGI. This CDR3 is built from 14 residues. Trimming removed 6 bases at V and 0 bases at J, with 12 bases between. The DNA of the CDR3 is TGTGCCAGCAGGGACTTTCGAAGCTCCTACGAGCAGTACTTC. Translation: CASRDFRSSYEQYF.

The chain's CDR3 is CASSFLYGTGDNSPLHF. The CDR3 nucleotides read TGTGCCAGCAGCTTCCTATACGGGACAGGGGATAATTCACCCCTCCACTTT. The chain couples TRBV7-8 to TRBJ1-6; 10 nucleotides align to TRBD1. The germline CDR1 and CDR2 sequences are SGHVS and FQNEAQ. The CDR3 runs to 17 residues. J was trimmed by 5 bases and V by 3 bases; bases with no gene match: 7.

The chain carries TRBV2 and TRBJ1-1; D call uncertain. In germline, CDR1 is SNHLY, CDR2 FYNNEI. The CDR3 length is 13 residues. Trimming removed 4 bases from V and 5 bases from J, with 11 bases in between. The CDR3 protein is CASSATPGTEAFF. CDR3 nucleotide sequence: TGTGCCAGCAGTGCTACGCCGGGGACTGAAGCTTTCTTT.

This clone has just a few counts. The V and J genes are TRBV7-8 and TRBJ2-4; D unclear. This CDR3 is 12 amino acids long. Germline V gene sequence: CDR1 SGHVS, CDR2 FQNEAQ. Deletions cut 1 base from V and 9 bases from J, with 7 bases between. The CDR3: CASSLDNSIQYF. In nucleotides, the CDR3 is TGTGCCAGCAGCTTAGACAACAGCATTCAGTACTTC.

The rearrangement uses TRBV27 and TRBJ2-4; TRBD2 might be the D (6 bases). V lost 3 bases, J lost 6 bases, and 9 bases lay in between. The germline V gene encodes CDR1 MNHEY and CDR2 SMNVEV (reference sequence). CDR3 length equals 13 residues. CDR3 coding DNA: TGTGCCAGCAGTTTCGGGGGAGGAAACATTCAGTACTTC. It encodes CASSFGGGNIQYF.

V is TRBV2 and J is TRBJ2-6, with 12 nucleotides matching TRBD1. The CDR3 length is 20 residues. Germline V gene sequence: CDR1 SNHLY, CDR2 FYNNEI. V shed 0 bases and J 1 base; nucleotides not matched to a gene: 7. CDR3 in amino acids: CASSEAGRGQGASGANVLTF. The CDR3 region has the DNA TGTGCCAGCAGTGAAGCGGGTCGGGGACAGGGGGCGTCTGGGGCCAACGTCCTGACTTTC.

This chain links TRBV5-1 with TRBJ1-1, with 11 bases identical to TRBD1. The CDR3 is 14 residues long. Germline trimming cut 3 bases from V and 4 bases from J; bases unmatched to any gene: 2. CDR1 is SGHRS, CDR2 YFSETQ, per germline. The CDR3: CASSWTGGGTEAFF. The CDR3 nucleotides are TGCGCCAGCAGCTGGACAGGGGGCGGCACTGAAGCTTTCTTT.

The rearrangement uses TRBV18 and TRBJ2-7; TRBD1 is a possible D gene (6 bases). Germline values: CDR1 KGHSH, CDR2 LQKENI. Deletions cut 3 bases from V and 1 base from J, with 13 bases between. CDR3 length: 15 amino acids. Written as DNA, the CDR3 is TGTGCCAGCTCACCGTCACAGGGTGTATCCTACGAGCAGTACTTC. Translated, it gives CASSPSQGVSYEQYF.

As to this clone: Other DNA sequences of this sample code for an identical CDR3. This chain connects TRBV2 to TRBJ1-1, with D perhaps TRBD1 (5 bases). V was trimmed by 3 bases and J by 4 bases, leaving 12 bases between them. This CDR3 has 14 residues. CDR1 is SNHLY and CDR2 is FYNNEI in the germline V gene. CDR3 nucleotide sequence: TGTGCCAGCAGTGAGCAGGGTGAGGTCACTGAAGCTTTCTTT. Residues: CASSEQGEVTEAFF. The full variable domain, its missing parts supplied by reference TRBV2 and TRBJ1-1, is EPEVTQTPSHQVTQMGQEVILRCVPISNHLYFYWYRQILGQKVEFLVSFYNNEISEKSEIFDDQFSVERPDGSNFTLKIRSTKLEDSAMYFCASSEQGEVTEAFFGQGTRLTVV.

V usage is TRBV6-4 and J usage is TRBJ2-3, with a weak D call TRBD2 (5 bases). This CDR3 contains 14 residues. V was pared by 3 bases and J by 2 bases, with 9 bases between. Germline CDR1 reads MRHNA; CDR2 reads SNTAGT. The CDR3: CASSESRDTDTQYF. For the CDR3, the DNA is TGTGCCAGCAGTGAGAGCCGGGACACAGATACGCAGTATTTT.

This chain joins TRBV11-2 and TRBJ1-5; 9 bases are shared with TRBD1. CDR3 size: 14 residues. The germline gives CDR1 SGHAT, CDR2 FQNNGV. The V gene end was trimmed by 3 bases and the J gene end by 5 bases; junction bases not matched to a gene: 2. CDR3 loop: CASSLGQGDQPQHF. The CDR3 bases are TGTGCCAGCAGCTTGGGACAGGGCGATCAGCCCCAGCATTTT.